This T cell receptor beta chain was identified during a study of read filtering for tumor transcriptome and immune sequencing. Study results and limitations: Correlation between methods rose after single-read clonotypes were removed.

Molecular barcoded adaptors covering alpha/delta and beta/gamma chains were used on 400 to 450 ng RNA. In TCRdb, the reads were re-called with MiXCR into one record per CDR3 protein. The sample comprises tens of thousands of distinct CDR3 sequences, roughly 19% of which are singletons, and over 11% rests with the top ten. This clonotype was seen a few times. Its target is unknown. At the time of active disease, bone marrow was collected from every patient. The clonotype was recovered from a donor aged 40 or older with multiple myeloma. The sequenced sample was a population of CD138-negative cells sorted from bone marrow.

The DNA of the CDR3 is TGCAGTGGCTTGGGCCGGGCAGACTACGAGCAGTACTTC. Amino acids: CSGLGRADYEQYF. This chain joins TRBV20-1 and TRBJ2-7; unclear D gene. Germline values: CDR1 DFQATT, CDR2 SNEGSKA (reference sequence). This CDR3 is built from 13 residues. V was shortened by 7 bases and J by 3 bases, with 16 bases between the two germline ends.